The TCR beta chain under discussion was sequenced for a study of T-cell memory formation after mild COVID-19. Study-wide results and caveats: Researchers report contracting CD4+ clones mostly in CM and EM, with CD8+ clones in EMRA.

This clonotype has a handful of counts. The antigen remains undetermined. The TCR alpha and TCR beta cDNA libraries, bearing sample barcodes and UMIs, were generated by 5'RACE using constant-segment primers. TCRdb re-called the 5' RACE reads with MiXCR, one entry per CDR3 protein. This table has fewer than 650,000 distinct CDR3 sequences, roughly a sixth appearing once. CDR3 length: 17 residues. V lost 2 bases, J lost 7 bases, and 11 bases stayed unmatched. Germline CDR1 is MNHEY and CDR2 is SVGAGI. The chain links TRBV6-5 to TRBJ1-3, with TRBD1 matching 10 bases. Sample: PBMCs or a T cell subset sorted from them (not recorded which). This clonotype was sampled from an adult woman who had mild COVID-19 (a few samples of this study predate the infection). Cell type and time point are not known. The CDR3 is CASSYAAGTGASNTIYF. The CDR3 DNA reads as TGTGCCAGCAGTTACGCCGCCGGGACAGGGGCGTCGAACACCATATATTTT.